The 25 T cell receptor beta chains in this list originate from one sample, sequenced in a study of naive and memory T cell subsets. The beta constant-region primer was an equimolar mix of two oligonucleotides covering TRBC1 and TRBC2. A single record per CDR3 protein comes from TCRdb applying MiXCR to the UMI-ligation and nested PCR reads. Of roughly 140,000 distinct CDR3 sequences in the sample, approximately 15% are singletons; the top ten hold approximately 0.13%. Sequencing was done on a sample of naive CD4+ T cells from blood. The receptors shown here come from a human donor in good health.

The sample holds a few counts of this clonotype. The genes are TRBV7-2 and TRBJ2-5; 7 positions agree with TRBD1. This CDR3 has 15 amino acids. From germline, CDR1 is SGHTA and CDR2 FQGNSA. The trim removed 2 bases at V and 3 bases at J, leaving 6 bases unmatched. In DNA, the CDR3 is TGTGCCAGCAGCTTAATCTGGGACAGAGAAGAGACCCAGTACTTC. This sequence encodes CASSLIWDREETQYF.

This clonotype was seen repeatedly, ten times or more. The rearrangement links TRBV3-1 to TRBJ2-1; no reliable D call. CDR1 and CDR2 (germline): LGHDT, YNNKEL (reference sequence). Trimming took 5 bases from V and 5 from J, leaving 7 bases between them. The CDR3 covers 12 residues. CDR3 sequence reads: CASSDQNNEQFF. The CDR3 region has the DNA TGTGCCAGCAGCGACCAGAACAATGAGCAGTTCTTC.

The rearrangement joins TRBV7-8 to TRBJ2-3; 8 bases are shared with TRBD2. J gave up 10 bases and V 3 bases, and 6 bases lay outside the gene matches. This CDR3 has 13 residues. CDR1 SGHVS and CDR2 FQNEAQ come from the germline V gene. The CDR3 DNA reads as TGTGCCAGCAGCTTGATGGGACTAGAGGCGCAGTATTTT. Translating it yields CASSLMGLEAQYF.

The V and J genes are TRBV5-1 and TRBJ2-7, with a weak D call TRBD2 (6 bases). The CDR3 has 16 residues. V lost 4 bases, J lost 2 bases, and 19 bases lay in between. The germline V gene has CDR1 SGHRS and CDR2 YFSETQ. The DNA for the CDR3 is TGCGCCAGCAGCAACACGCTATCGGGACTTCCCTACGAGCAGTACTTC. Translation: CASSNTLSGLPYEQYF. The variable domain in full, with the rest retrieved from reference TRBV5-1 and TRBJ2-7, is KAGVTQTPRYLIKTRGQQVTLSCSPISGHRSVSWYQQTPGQGLQFLFEYFSETQRNKGNFPGRFSGRQFSNSRSEMNVSTLELGDSALYLCASSNTLSGLPYEQYFGPGTRLTVT.

This clonotype was observed many times. The rearrangement joins TRBV29-1 to TRBJ2-3, with D maybe TRBD2 (6 bases). The CDR3 is made up of 16 amino acids. The germline gives CDR1 SQVTM, CDR2 ANQGSEA. Trimming shortened V by 4 bases and J by 2 bases, and 19 bases separated the two germline ends. CDR3 region: CSVVHAVGLNTDTQYF. CDR3 nucleotide sequence: TGCAGCGTTGTCCATGCGGTGGGACTTAACACAGATACGCAGTATTTT.

The gene calls are TRBV23-1 and TRBJ2-3; possibly TRBD2 for D (5 bases). TRBV23-1 carries the ORF label, with uncertain function. CDR3 size: 14 residues. The V gene lost 5 bases and the J gene lost 0 bases, with 9 bases spanning the gap. The CDR3 here is CASSAGLSTDTQYF. In DNA form, the CDR3 reads TGCGCCAGCAGTGCGGGCCTTAGCACAGATACGCAGTATTTT.

This clonotype occurred a few times. The chain is built from TRBV30 and TRBJ1-5; the match to TRBD1 covers 8 bases. The V segment lost 1 base and the J segment 7 bases; nucleotides outside the gene matches: 3. The CDR3 length is 13 residues. Germline V CDR1 and CDR2: GTSNPN, SVGIG (reference sequence). CDR3 DNA: TGTGCCTGGAGTGGGACAGGGAACCAGCCCCAGCATTTT. Amino acids: CAWSGTGNQPQHF.

CDR3 nucleotide sequence: TGTGCCAGCAGTTTATATCAAGGGGGCCAAACTGAAGCTTTCTTT. It translates to CASSLYQGGQTEAFF. The V gene is TRBV27, the J gene TRBJ1-1; 7 bases match TRBD1. The CDR3 extends over 15 amino acids. CDR1 and CDR2 (germline): MNHEY, SMNVEV (reference sequence). The V gene end was trimmed by 1 base and the J gene end by 5 bases; junction bases not matched to a gene: 7.

The genes are TRBV7-2 and TRBJ1-6; D may be TRBD1 (5 bases). Germline V gene data show CDR1 as SGHTA and CDR2 as FQGNSA. This CDR3 spans 15 amino acids. Trimming stripped 5 bases from V and 7 bases from J, with 15 bases between. CDR3 sequence reads: CASSPATGGNSPLHF. The CDR3 coding sequence is TGTGCCAGCAGCCCTGCGACGGGGGGAAATTCACCCCTCCACTTT.

V and J are TRBV4-1 and TRBJ2-5, with D unclear. This CDR3 region has 12 residues. CDR1 MGHRA and CDR2 YSYEKL come from the germline V gene. V was pared by 4 bases and J by 3 bases, with 6 bases between. This chain's CDR3 is CASSREEETQYF. In DNA, the CDR3 is TGCGCCAGCAGCCGAGAAGAAGAGACCCAGTACTTC.

This clonotype was counted between two and nine times. The chain links TRBV20-1 to TRBJ1-4, with D hard to call. This CDR3 contains 15 residues. V lost 3 bases, J lost 2 bases, and 13 bases lay in between. Germline V gives CDR1 DFQATT, CDR2 SNEGSKA (reference sequence). The CDR3 DNA sequence: TGCAGTGCTAGTATCTATTTGGGGACTAATGAAAAACTGTTTTTT. Encoded protein: CSASIYLGTNEKLFF.

This chain uses TRBV25-1 with TRBJ2-3, with D unclear. Germline values: CDR1 MGHDK, CDR2 SYGVNS. V was clipped by 2 bases and J by 1 base, with 7 bases between them. The CDR3 covers 14 residues. The CDR3 DNA is TGTGCCAGCAGTGAACCGAGCGGCACAGATACGCAGTATTTT. This translates into CASSEPSGTDTQYF.

The sample holds one count of this clonotype. V and J are TRBV28 and TRBJ2-1; TRBD1 matches at 9 bases. Trimming took 3 bases from V and 3 from J; bases not matched to a gene: 9. The germline CDR1 and CDR2 sequences are MDHEN and SYDVKM. CDR3 length equals 17 residues. CDR3 in DNA: TGTGCCAGCAGTTTGCCTCTTACAGGGGGCGACTACAATGAGCAGTTCTTC. It is translated as CASSLPLTGGDYNEQFF.

Remarks on this clonotype: Compared with germline, one end of the junction differs, possibly owing to a read error. The rearrangement joins TRBV20-1 to TRBJ2-3, with a tentative D call TRBD2 (6 bases). The CDR3 length is 13 residues. Germline-derived CDR1 and CDR2 are DFQATT and SNEGSKA (reference sequence). As DNA, the CDR3 is TGCGGTGCCGGAGGGGACCCCCGGGATACGCAGTATTTT. Translated: CGAGGDPRDTQYF.

In its sample, this clonotype was seen many times. This sequence joins TRBV5-1 and TRBJ2-3; D gene unclear. There are 14 residues in the CDR3. The germline V gene encodes CDR1 SGHRS and CDR2 YFSETQ. Trimming shortened V by 0 bases and J by 0 bases, and 5 bases separated the two germline ends. CDR3 nucleotides: TGCGCCAGCAGCTTGGGAGCTAGCACAGATACGCAGTATTTT. This encodes CASSLGASTDTQYF.

Ten or more counts support this clonotype. The genes are TRBV12-3 or TRBV12-4 and TRBJ2-7; 8 bases map to TRBD2. The V segment lost 5 bases and the J segment 0 bases; nucleotides outside the gene matches: 3. There are 14 residues in the CDR3. The CDR3: CASSRSGTSYEQYF. CDR3 bases: TGTGCCAGCAGTCGTAGCGGGACCTCCTACGAGCAGTACTTC.

The chain employs TRBV5-1 and TRBJ1-1; 11 bases map to TRBD1. The germline V gene has CDR1 SGHRS and CDR2 YFSETQ. The CDR3 runs 16 residues. Losses at the gene ends were 0 bases for V and 4 bases for J; bases not matched to a gene: 5. The CDR3 region is CASSLAPGQGVTEAFF. The CDR3 DNA follows: TGCGCCAGCAGCTTGGCCCCGGGACAGGGGGTCACTGAAGCTTTCTTT.

The gene calls are TRBV5-4 and TRBJ2-1, with 7 positions matching TRBD2. This CDR3 has 15 amino acids. Trimming took 4 bases from V and 0 from J; bases not matched to a gene: 4. Germline values: CDR1 SGHNT, CDR2 YYREEE (reference sequence). CDR3 sequence (DNA): TGTGCCAGCAGCGCTAGCGGAGCCTCCTACAATGAGCAGTTCTTC. Protein: CASSASGASYNEQFF.

This clonotype has more than one count but fewer than ten. The genes are TRBV20-1 and TRBJ1-2, with D possibly TRBD1 on 5 matching bases. CDR3 length equals 15 residues. In germline, CDR1 is DFQATT, CDR2 SNEGSKA (reference sequence). V lost 0 bases, J lost 2 bases, and 13 bases lay in between. This chain's CDR3 is CSAREPSTGNYGYTF. The CDR3 nucleotides are TGCAGTGCTAGAGAGCCAAGCACAGGAAACTATGGCTACACCTTC.

Only a few counts were recorded for this clonotype. The chain links TRBV11-2 to TRBJ2-7, with 10 bases that match TRBD1. The CDR3 is made up of 16 amino acids. Trimming at V came to 1 base and at J to 4 bases, leaving 7 bases not matched to a gene. The germline gives CDR1 SGHAT, CDR2 FQNNGV. CDR3 nucleotide sequence: TGTGCCAGCAGCTTAGGGACCGGGACAGGGGTTTACGAGCAGTACTTC. It encodes CASSLGTGTGVYEQYF.

V usage is TRBV5-6 and J usage is TRBJ2-7; D is unclear. The CDR3 is 13 amino acids. Germline CDR1 reads SGHDT; CDR2 reads YYEEEE. V was clipped by 4 bases and J by 2 bases, with 10 bases between them. The CDR3 here is CASSRVITYEQYF. In nucleotides, the CDR3 is TGTGCCAGCAGCAGGGTCATAACCTACGAGCAGTACTTC.

There are a few counts of this clonotype. V and J are TRBV28 and TRBJ2-7; 10 bases map to TRBD1. This CDR3 has 16 residues. V lost 5 bases, J lost 6 bases, and 13 bases stayed unmatched. Germline CDR1 and CDR2: MDHEN and SYDVKM. The CDR3 sequence is CASSLLRGQGNIEQYF. The DNA of the CDR3 is TGTGCCAGCAGTCTCCTTAGGGGACAGGGGAATATCGAGCAGTACTTC.

This clonotype was recorded a few times. The V gene is TRBV5-1, the J gene TRBJ2-1; 10 positions agree with TRBD2. After removal of 4 bases from V and 7 bases from J, the junction contained 11 bases not matched to a gene. In germline, CDR1 is SGHRS, CDR2 YFSETQ. CDR3 length: 16 residues. The CDR3 loop is CASSPTASGSINEQFF. CDR3 nucleotide sequence: TGCGCCAGCAGCCCCACGGCTAGCGGGAGTATAAATGAGCAGTTCTTC.

The V gene is TRBV7-2, the J gene TRBJ2-7; 10 bases are shared with TRBD1. Losses at the gene ends were 5 bases for V and 3 bases for J; bases not matched to a gene: 7. The CDR3 is 15 amino acids. Germline V gene lookup returns CDR1 SGHTA and CDR2 FQGNSA. The CDR3 protein is CASSTTGGSVYEQYF. As DNA, the CDR3 is TGTGCCAGCAGCACGACAGGGGGCAGCGTCTACGAGCAGTACTTC. Together with reference TRBV7-2 and TRBJ2-7, the CDR3 gives the full variable domain: GAGVSQSPSNKVTEKGKDVELRCDPISGHTALYWYRQSLGQGLEFLIYFQGNSAPDKSGLPSDRFSAERTGGSVSTLTIQRTQQEDSAVYLCASSTTGGSVYEQYFGPGTRLTVT.

This clonotype was observed a few times. The chain uses TRBV27 and TRBJ1-5; 7 nucleotides align to TRBD1. Germline V gene lookup returns CDR1 MNHEY and CDR2 SMNVEV (reference sequence). This CDR3 comprises 16 residues. With 1 base clipped from V and 6 bases from J, the junction kept 9 bases outside the gene matches. The CDR3 protein is CASSLWGRGLAQPQHF. As DNA, the CDR3 is TGTGCCAGCAGTTTATGGGGCAGGGGGTTGGCTCAGCCCCAGCATTTT.